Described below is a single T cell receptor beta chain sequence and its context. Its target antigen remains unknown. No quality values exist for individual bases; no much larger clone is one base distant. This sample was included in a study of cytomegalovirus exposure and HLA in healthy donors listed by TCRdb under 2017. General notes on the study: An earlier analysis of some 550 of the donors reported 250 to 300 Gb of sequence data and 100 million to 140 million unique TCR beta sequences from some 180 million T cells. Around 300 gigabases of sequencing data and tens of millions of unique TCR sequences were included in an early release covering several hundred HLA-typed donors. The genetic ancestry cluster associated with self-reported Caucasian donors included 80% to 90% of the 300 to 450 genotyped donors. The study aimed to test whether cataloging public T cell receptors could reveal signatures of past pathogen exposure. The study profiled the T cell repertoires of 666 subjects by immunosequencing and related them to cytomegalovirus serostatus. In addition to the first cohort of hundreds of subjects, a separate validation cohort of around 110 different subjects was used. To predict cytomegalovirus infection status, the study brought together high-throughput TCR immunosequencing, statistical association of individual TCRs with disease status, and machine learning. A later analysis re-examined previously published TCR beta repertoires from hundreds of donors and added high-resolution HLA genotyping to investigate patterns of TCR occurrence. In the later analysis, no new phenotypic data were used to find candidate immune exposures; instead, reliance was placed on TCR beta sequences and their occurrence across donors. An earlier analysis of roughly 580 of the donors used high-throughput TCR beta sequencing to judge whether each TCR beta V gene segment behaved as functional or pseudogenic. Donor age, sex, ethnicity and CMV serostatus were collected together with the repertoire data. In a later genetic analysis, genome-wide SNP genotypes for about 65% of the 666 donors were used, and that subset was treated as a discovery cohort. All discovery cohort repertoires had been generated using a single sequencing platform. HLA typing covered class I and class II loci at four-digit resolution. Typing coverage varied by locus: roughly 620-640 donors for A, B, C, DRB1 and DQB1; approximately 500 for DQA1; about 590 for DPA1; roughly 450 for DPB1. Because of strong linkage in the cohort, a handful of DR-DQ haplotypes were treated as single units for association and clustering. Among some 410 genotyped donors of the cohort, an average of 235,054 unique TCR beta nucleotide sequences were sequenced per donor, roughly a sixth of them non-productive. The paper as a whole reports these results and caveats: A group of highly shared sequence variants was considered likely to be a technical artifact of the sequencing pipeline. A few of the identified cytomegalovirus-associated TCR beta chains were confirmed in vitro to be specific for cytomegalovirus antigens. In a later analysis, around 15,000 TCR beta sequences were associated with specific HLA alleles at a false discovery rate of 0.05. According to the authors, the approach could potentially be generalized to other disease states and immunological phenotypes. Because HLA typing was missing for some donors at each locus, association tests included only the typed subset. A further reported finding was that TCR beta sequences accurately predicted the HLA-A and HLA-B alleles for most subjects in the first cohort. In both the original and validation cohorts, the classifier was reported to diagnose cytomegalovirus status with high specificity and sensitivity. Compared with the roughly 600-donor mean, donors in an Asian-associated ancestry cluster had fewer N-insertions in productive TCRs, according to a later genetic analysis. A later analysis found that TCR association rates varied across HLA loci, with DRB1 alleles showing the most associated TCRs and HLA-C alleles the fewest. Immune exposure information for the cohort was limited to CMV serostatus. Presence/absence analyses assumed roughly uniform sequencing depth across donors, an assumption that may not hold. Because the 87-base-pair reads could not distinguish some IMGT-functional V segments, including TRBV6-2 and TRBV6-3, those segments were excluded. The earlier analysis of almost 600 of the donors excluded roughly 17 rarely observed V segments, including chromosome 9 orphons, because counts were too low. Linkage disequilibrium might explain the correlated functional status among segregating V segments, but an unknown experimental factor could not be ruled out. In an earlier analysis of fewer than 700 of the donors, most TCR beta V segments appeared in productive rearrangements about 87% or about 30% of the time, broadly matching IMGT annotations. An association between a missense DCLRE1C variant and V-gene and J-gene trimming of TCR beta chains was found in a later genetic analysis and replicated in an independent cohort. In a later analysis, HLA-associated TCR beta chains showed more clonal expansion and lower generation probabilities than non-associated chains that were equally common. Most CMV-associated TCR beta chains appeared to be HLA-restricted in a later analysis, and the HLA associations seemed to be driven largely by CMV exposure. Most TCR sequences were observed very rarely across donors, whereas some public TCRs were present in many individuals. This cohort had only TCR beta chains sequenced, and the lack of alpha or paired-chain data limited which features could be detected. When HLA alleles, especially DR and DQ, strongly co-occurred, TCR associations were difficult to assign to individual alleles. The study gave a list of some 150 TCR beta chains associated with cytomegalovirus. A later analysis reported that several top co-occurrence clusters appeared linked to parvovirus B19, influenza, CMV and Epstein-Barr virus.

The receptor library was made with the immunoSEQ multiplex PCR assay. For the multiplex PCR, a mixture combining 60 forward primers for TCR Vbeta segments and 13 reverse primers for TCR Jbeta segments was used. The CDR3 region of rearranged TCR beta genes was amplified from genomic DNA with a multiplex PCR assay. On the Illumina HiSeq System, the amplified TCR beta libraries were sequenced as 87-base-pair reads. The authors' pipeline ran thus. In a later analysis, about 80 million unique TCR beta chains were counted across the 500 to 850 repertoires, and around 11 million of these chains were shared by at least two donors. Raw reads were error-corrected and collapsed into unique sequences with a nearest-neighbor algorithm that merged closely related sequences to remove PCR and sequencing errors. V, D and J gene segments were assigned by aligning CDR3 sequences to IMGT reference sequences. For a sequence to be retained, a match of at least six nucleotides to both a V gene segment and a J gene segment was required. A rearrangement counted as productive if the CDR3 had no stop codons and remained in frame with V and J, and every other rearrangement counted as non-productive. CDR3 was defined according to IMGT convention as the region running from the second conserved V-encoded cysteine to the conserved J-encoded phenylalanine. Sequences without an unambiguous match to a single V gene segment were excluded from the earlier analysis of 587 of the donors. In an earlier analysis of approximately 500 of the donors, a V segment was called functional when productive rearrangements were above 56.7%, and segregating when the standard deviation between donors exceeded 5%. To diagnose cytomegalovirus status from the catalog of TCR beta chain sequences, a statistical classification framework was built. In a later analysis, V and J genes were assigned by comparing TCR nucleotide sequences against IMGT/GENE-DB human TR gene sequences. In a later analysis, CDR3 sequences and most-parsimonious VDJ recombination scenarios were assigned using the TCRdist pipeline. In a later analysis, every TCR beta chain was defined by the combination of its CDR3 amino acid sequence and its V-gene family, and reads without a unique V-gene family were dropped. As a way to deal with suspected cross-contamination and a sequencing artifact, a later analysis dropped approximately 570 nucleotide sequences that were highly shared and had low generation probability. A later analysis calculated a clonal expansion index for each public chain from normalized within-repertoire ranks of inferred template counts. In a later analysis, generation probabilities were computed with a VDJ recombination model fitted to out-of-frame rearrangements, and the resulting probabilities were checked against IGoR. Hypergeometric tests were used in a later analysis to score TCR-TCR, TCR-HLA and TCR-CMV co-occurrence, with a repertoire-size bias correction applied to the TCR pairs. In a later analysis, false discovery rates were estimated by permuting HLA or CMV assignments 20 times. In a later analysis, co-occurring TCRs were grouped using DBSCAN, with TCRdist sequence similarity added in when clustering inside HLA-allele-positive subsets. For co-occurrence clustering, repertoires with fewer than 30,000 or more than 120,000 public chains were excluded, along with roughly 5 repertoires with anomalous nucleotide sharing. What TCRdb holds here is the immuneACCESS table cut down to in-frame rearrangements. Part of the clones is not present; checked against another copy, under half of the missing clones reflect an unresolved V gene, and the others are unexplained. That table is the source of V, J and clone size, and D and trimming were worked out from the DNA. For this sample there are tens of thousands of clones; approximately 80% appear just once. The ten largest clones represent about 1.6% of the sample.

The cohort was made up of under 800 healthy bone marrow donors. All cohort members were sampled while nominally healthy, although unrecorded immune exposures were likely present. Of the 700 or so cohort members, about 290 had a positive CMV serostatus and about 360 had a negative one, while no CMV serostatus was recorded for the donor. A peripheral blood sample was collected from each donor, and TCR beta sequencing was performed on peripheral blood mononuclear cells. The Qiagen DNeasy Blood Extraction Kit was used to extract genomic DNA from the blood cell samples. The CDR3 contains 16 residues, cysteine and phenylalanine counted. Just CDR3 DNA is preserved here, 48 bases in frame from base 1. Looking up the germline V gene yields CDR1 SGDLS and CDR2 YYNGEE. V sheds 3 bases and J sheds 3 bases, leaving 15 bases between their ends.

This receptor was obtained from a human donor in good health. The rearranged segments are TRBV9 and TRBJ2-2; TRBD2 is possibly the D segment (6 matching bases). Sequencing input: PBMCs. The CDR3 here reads CASSGGDGRDTGELFF. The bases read TGTGCCAGCAGCGGTGGGGACGGGAGAGACACCGGGGAGCTGTTTTTT.